This TCR beta chain stems from a study of T-cell reconstitution after alpha-beta-depleted transplantation in children. Regarding the study as a whole: The authors attributed T-cell counts and diversity one year after transplant mostly to newly produced T cells. Where some patients showed high TCRbeta diversity at day 60, it came from recipient T cells and thymic progenitors that had survived. The study reportedly traced alpha-beta T cells about two months after transplant to several hundred expanded graft clones.

This clonotype was recorded many times. Its antigen is still unknown. A TCRbeta library incorporating unique molecular identifiers was prepared. TCRdb independently ran MiXCR on the PCR reads; one entry per CDR3 protein. In the table there are about 260,000 distinct CDR3 sequences, around 7.5% of which are singletons. The length of the CDR3 is 16 residues. Germline trimming cut 4 bases from V and 1 base from J; bases unmatched to any gene: 7. The germline V gene has CDR1 PRHDT and CDR2 FYEKMQ (reference sequence). This TCR was recovered from a male patient under 18 who had a stem cell transplant for acute lymphoblastic leukemia, so the T cells may come from the graft donor. This chain links TRBV13 with TRBJ2-3; 8 positions match TRBD2. Sequenced here: PBMCs, mostly from graft donor cells, sampled 180 days after TCRalphabeta/CD19-depleted stem cell transplant. CDR3 in DNA: TGTGCCAGCAGCTCTCGGGGGGGCCGGCGCACAGATACGCAGTATTTT. The encoded protein is CASSSRGGRRTDTQYF. The whole variable domain, remainder taken from reference TRBV13 and TRBJ2-3, is AAGVIQSPRHLIKEKRETATLKCYPIPRHDTVYWYQQGPGQDPQFLISFYEKMQSDKGSIPDRFSAQQFSDYHSELNMSSLELGDSALYFCASSSRGGRRTDTQYFGPGTRLTVL.